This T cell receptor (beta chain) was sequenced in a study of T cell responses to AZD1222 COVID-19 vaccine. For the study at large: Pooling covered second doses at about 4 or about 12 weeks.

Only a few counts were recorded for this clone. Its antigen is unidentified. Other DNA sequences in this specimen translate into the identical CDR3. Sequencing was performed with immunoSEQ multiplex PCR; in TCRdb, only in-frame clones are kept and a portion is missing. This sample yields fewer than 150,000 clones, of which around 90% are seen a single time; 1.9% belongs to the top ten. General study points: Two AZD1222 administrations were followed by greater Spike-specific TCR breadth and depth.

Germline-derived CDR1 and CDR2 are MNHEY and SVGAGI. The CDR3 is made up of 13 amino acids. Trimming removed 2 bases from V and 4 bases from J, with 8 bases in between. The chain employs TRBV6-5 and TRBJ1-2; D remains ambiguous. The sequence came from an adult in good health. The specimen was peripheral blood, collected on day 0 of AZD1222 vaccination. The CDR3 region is CASSYDGLYGYTF. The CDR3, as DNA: TGTGCCAGCAGTTACGATGGACTCTATGGCTACACCTTC.